This T cell receptor (beta chain) is from a study of T cell responses to AZD1222 COVID-19 vaccine. Study conclusions and caveats: Clonal diversity may have been underestimated, and the donors were mostly white British, with more females than males. Spike-specific TCR repertoires showed rising breadth and depth after two AZD1222 doses.

The CDR3 is 14 amino acids. Trimming took off 2 bases at V and 4 bases at J, with 9 bases between the two ends. Germline V gene sequence: CDR1 MGHRA, CDR2 YSYEKL. Clones were read by immunoSEQ multiplex PCR, and TCRdb kept only the in-frame ones, dropping some. The sample holds about 120,000 clones, around 92% seen once. In the case of this clone: The antigen remains unidentified.

The TCR sequence derives from an adult in good health. The starting material was peripheral blood, obtained on day 0 of AZD1222 vaccination. The chain links TRBV4-1 to TRBJ2-1; D is undetermined. CDR3 DNA sequence: TGCGCCAGCAGCCAAAGAGCCCTATACAATGAGCAGTTCTTC. Translation: CASSQRALYNEQFF.